Listed here is a single T cell receptor (beta chain). Its antigen is currently unknown. This specimen comes from a study of cytomegalovirus exposure and HLA in healthy donors. Turning to the study itself: When just under 400 donors were genotyped, over 80% of them were found to fall in the Caucasian-associated ancestry cluster. Regarding the study as a whole: Accurate prediction of most subjects' HLA-A and HLA-B alleles from TCR beta sequences was reported.

This PCR relied on a set of 60 Vbeta primers and 13 Jbeta primers. TCRdb's copy holds only in-frame clones and misses some; the assay was immunoSEQ multiplex PCR. The sample lists over 150,000 clones, around 72% occurring once. Samples came from healthy bone marrow donors. This CDR3 has 14 amino acids. Losses at the gene ends were 6 bases for V and 4 bases for J; bases not matched to a gene: 6. CDR1 and CDR2 from the germline V gene are MNHEY and SVGAGI. The rearrangement joins TRBV6-5 to TRBJ1-5; 7 bases match TRBD1. Sample: PBMCs. The sequence came from a man in his fifties or sixties in good health and CMV-seronegative. CDR3 nucleotides: TGTGCCAGCAGCCAGGGGACAGTTAATCAGCCCCAGCATTTT. Its protein product is CASSQGTVNQPQHF.